A selection of T cell receptor beta chains follows, all from one sample in a study of response to subunit inactivated influenza vaccine. Via MiXCR, TCRdb re-called the RT-PCR reads, giving one row per CDR3 protein. This sample has under 550,000 distinct CDR3 sequences; about 7.6% occur once, and the top ten carry about an eighth. Material: PBMCs from blood, obtained roughly 24 months after vaccination. These receptors were taken from a man aged 50 to 75 who received an inactivated influenza vaccine. Each CDR3 is given with its conserved first and last residue. The D gene is left open where the match is weak. For some rows the clone size is stated as once, few or many, or as a class when expanded; others skip it.

D	length	V	J	size	CDR3	DNA
-	13	TRBV2	TRBJ1-5	few	CASRQASNQPQHF	TGTGCCAGCAGACAGGCGAGCAATCAGCCCCAGCATTTT
TRBD2	15	TRBV5-6	TRBJ2-7	-	CASIGLAGISYEQYF	TGTGCCAGCATCGGACTAGCGGGAATCTCTTACGAGCAGTACTTC
TRBD2	14	TRBV10-3	TRBJ2-3	-	CAIRLAGDTDTQYF	TGTGCCATCCGACTAGCGGGAGATACAGATACGCAGTATTTT
TRBD1	18	TRBV6-5	TRBJ1-3	-	CASSYPIGQGFSGNTIYF	TGTGCCAGCAGTTACCCCATCGGACAGGGATTTTCTGGAAACACCATATATTTT
-	14	TRBV10-3	TRBJ2-3	-	CAIRLDQLGDTQYF	TGTGCCATCAGACTGGACCAGCTAGGAGATACGCAGTATTTT
TRBD2	15	TRBV7-9	TRBJ2-5	few	CAILYQGLAGEAQYF	TGTGCCATCCTCTACCAGGGACTAGCGGGGGAGGCCCAGTACTTC
-	10	TRBV29-1	TRBJ2-1	few	CSVAGSEQFF	TGCAGCGTTGCAGGGAGTGAGCAGTTCTTC
-	14	TRBV29-1	TRBJ1-3	many	CSVDTGYSGNTIYF	TGCAGCGTTGATACAGGGTACTCTGGAAACACCATATATTTT
TRBD2	15	TRBV20-1	TRBJ2-3	few	CSARDAAGGTDTQYF	TGCAGTGCTAGAGATGCAGCGGGAGGGACAGATACGCAGTATTTT
-	15	TRBV6-2/TRBV6-3	TRBJ2-6	few	CASSALKPGANVLTF	TGTGCCAGCAGTGCGCTTAAACCTGGGGCCAACGTCCTGACTTTC
TRBD2	16	TRBV7-9	TRBJ2-5	once	CASSLSSGTQGETQYF	TGTGCCAGCAGCTTGTCTAGCGGGACCCAAGGGGAGACCCAGTACTTC
TRBD2	18	TRBV4-1	TRBJ2-5	-	CASSQQLLSPGGRETQYF	TGCGCCAGCAGCCAACAACTACTCTCGCCGGGGGGGCGAGAGACCCAGTACTTC
TRBD2	18	TRBV5-4	TRBJ2-1	few	CASSSNNGLAGQYNEQFF	TGTGCCAGCAGCTCAAATAATGGACTAGCGGGACAATACAATGAGCAGTTCTTC
-	14	TRBV20-1	TRBJ2-5	many	CSASAQPIQETQYF	TGCAGTGCTAGTGCTCAGCCCATACAAGAGACCCAGTACTTC
-	13	TRBV30	TRBJ1-1	-	CAWIRTMNTEAFF	TGTGCCTGGATCCGGACAATGAACACTGAAGCTTTCTTT
-	13	TRBV6-2/TRBV6-3	TRBJ2-7	-	CASSYVGSYEQYF	TGTGCCAGCAGTTACGTTGGGTCCTACGAGCAGTACTTC
-	15	TRBV7-9	TRBJ1-1	-	CASSLTGIQDTEAFF	TGTGCCAGCAGCTTAACGGGAATTCAGGACACTGAAGCTTTCTTT
-	13	TRBV6-5	TRBJ1-1	many	CASSYSGVTEAFF	TGTGCCAGCAGTTACTCAGGGGTGACTGAAGCTTTCTTT
-	11	TRBV3-1	TRBJ2-5	many	CASREGKTQYF	TGTGCCAGCAGGGAGGGAAAGACCCAGTACTTC
TRBD1	14	TRBV20-1	TRBJ1-2	many	CSSLTRQGEYGYTF	TGCAGTTCCTTAACCCGACAGGGCGAGTATGGCTACACCTTC
-	18	TRBV10-3	TRBJ2-2	many	CAISRLPAGQQNTGELFF	TGTGCCATCAGTCGGCTCCCGGCAGGCCAACAGAACACCGGGGAGCTGTTTTTT
-	15	TRBV4-3	TRBJ1-6	-	CASSQVWQDHSPLHF	TGCGCCAGCAGCCAAGTGTGGCAGGACCATTCACCCCTCCACTTT
TRBD1	15	TRBV19	TRBJ2-3	few	CASSILGTDTDTQYF	TGTGCCAGTAGTATCCTGGGGACAGACACAGATACGCAGTATTTT
TRBD1	16	TRBV11-2	TRBJ2-1	few	CASSTGTARIYNEQFF	TGTGCCAGCAGCACCGGGACAGCCAGGATTTACAATGAGCAGTTCTTC
TRBD2	15	TRBV9	TRBJ2-6	few	CASSREGSGANVLTF	TGTGCCAGCAGCCGGGAGGGCTCTGGGGCCAACGTCCTGACTTTC
-	14	TRBV5-1	TRBJ2-5	-	CASSRSWEMETQYF	TGCGCCAGCAGCCGCTCGTGGGAAATGGAGACCCAGTACTTC
TRBD1	13	TRBV6-6	TRBJ1-4	-	CASSDRAREKLFF	TGTGCCAGCAGCGACAGGGCGAGGGAAAAACTGTTTTTT
-	16	TRBV24-1	TRBJ2-1	few	CATSGNRGSSYNEQFF	TGTGCCACCAGTGGCAACAGAGGGAGCTCCTACAATGAGCAGTTCTTC
TRBD1	15	TRBV2	TRBJ1-5	few	CASRGDSTGNQPQHF	TGTGCCAGCAGGGGGGACAGCACTGGTAATCAGCCCCAGCATTTT
-	15	TRBV28	TRBJ2-3	few	CASIPRTGVEDTQYF	TGTGCCAGCATTCCCCGCACGGGGGTGGAAGATACGCAGTATTTT
-	15	TRBV7-9	TRBJ2-1	-	CASSRYIYDANEQFF	TGTGCCAGCAGCCGATATATCTATGACGCTAATGAGCAGTTCTTC
TRBD1	13	TRBV12-3/TRBV12-4	TRBJ1-1	-	CASSQTGATEAFF	TGTGCCAGCAGTCAGACAGGGGCCACTGAAGCTTTCTTT
TRBD2	15	TRBV20-1	TRBJ2-3	few	CSAPGLAGGVATQYF	TGCAGTGCCCCGGGACTAGCGGGAGGGGTAGCTACGCAGTATTTT
TRBD2	16	TRBV20-1	TRBJ2-7	-	CSARSWSSGRDNEQYF	TGCAGTGCTAGATCCTGGAGTAGCGGGAGGGACAACGAGCAGTACTTC
TRBD2	15	TRBV6-2/TRBV6-3	TRBJ2-5	many	CASTDPLAGQETQYF	TGTGCCAGCACCGACCCCCTAGCGGGACAAGAGACCCAGTACTTC
-	15	TRBV7-9	TRBJ2-5	-	CASSHPWKLQETQYF	TGTGCCAGCAGCCATCCGTGGAAACTTCAAGAGACCCAGTACTTC
-	12	TRBV12-3/TRBV12-4	TRBJ1-6	few	CASSLGKSPLHF	TGTGCCAGCAGTTTAGGGAAATCACCCCTCCACTTT
-	14	TRBV6-1	TRBJ2-4	-	CASSPDGIGNIQYF	TGTGCCAGCAGCCCGGACGGTATTGGAAACATTCAGTACTTC
-	15	TRBV4-3	TRBJ2-7	few	CASSQAGVGSYEQYF	TGCGCCAGCAGCCAAGCAGGGGTGGGCTCCTACGAGCAGTACTTC
TRBD2	19	TRBV6-2/TRBV6-3	TRBJ2-4	-	CASSYDVAGVELAKNIQYF	TGTGCCAGCAGTTACGATGTAGCGGGAGTTGAGCTAGCCAAAAACATTCAGTACTTC
TRBD1	16	TRBV11-3	TRBJ2-5	-	CASSSRQGAEVGTQYF	TGTGCCAGCAGCTCGAGACAGGGGGCGGAAGTTGGGACCCAGTACTTC
TRBD2	15	TRBV9	TRBJ2-2	-	CASSVVGGSTGELFF	TGTGCCAGCAGCGTAGTCGGCGGGAGTACCGGGGAGCTGTTTTTT
TRBD2	15	TRBV5-1	TRBJ2-1	many	CASSLELAGNNEQFF	TGCGCCAGCAGCTTGGAACTAGCGGGGAACAATGAGCAGTTCTTC
-	14	TRBV6-2/TRBV6-3	TRBJ1-2	-	CASSYSMRESGYTF	TGTGCCAGCAGTTACTCGATGAGGGAAAGCGGCTACACCTTC